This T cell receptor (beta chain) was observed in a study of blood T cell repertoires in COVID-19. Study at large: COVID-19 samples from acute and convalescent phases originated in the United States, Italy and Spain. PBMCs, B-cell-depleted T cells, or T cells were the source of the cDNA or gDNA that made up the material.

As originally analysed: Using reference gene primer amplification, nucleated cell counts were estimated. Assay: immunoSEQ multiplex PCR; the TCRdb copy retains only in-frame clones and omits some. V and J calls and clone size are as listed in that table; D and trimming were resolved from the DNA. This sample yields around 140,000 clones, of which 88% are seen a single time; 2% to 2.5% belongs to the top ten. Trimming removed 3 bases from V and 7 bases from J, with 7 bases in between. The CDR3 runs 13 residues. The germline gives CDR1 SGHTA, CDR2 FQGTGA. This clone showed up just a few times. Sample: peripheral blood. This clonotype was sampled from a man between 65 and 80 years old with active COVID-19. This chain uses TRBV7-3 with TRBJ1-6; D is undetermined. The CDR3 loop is CASSLGKNSPLHF. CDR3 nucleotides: TGTGCCAGCAGCTTGGGCAAGAATTCACCCCTCCACTTT.